The TCR beta chain described here comes from a study of blood T cell repertoires in COVID-19. V lost 1 base to trimming and J lost 7 bases; unmatched junction nucleotides: 9. The CDR3 consists of 15 residues. Looked up from germline, CDR1 is LGHNA and CDR2 is YNFKEQ. Sequencing used immunoSEQ multiplex PCR; TCRdb keeps in-frame clones, though not all of them. In the table there are some 97,000 clones, almost 80% of which are singletons. Sequenced material: peripheral blood. This sequence joins TRBV4-2 and TRBJ2-7; 8 bases fit TRBD2. This TCR was sampled from a man in his 70s with active or convalescent COVID-19. CDR3 nucleotide sequence: TGTGCCAGCAGCCAAGCGTCTGGCGGGGGGAGGGAGCAGTACTTC. As protein: CASSQASGGGREQYF.